This TCR beta chain stems from a study of cytomegalovirus exposure and HLA in healthy donors. There are 16 residues in the CDR3. Germline V lookup: CDR1 MDHEN, CDR2 SYDVKM. V dropped 6 bases and J dropped 2 bases, with 14 bases sitting between them. 13 Jbeta primers and 60 Vbeta primers were used for the PCR. Using immunoSEQ multiplex PCR, the repertoire was profiled, and TCRdb retains in-frame clones only, with some absent. The table records over 150,000 clones, around 80% of them present only once. Sequenced material: PBMCs. The clonotype originates from a man younger than 30 in good health and CMV-seronegative. The genes are TRBV28 and TRBJ2-6, with D maybe TRBD2 (5 bases). The CDR3 region is CASRSNAGTGANVLTF. As DNA, the CDR3 is TGTGCCAGCAGGTCAAACGCGGGTACTGGGGCCAACGTCCTGACTTTC. Complete variable domain (other parts from reference TRBV28 and TRBJ2-6): DVKVTQSSRYLVKRTGEKVFLECVQDMDHENMFWYRQDPGLGLRLIYFSYDVKMKEKGDIPEGYSVSREKKERFSLILESASTNQTSMYLCASRSNAGTGANVLTFGAGSRLTVL.